The next 25 T cell receptor beta chains were all read from a single sample in a study of blood T cells in healthy people across ages. Then a second PCR, running about 7 to 11 cycles, was carried out with a sample-barcoded 5' primer and a J-beta primer mix. TCRdb used MiXCR to reprocess the 5' RACE reads, holding one entry per CDR3 protein. The sample includes roughly 800,000 distinct CDR3 sequences, roughly 25% of them seen just once. The data also belong to a second study, concerning T cells of mothers and their children.

Sequencing was done on a sample of blood. These receptors were obtained from a boy under 18 in good health.

This clonotype was detected a few times. This rearrangement joins TRBV4-3 to TRBJ2-7; D is unclear. The CDR3 is 13 amino acids. CDR1 and CDR2 (germline): LGHNA, YSLEER. Trimming pared 0 bases from V and 1 base from J, leaving 4 bases between. CDR3 sequence reads: CASSQDWSYEQYF. CDR3 coding DNA: TGCGCCAGCAGCCAAGACTGGTCCTACGAGCAGTACTTC.

With respect to this clonotype: Relative to the germline gene, one junction end is altered; a read error may explain this. The chain recombines TRBV20-1 with TRBJ1-5; possibly TRBD1 for D (5 bases). CDR3 length equals 14 residues. Germline loops: CDR1 DFQATT, CDR2 SNEGSKA (reference sequence). The CDR3 protein is CGAGVWGSNQPQHF. CDR3 nucleotide sequence: TGCGGTGCCGGTGTTTGGGGCAGCAATCAGCCCCAGCATTTT.

This clonotype has only a few counts. The chain employs TRBV25-1 and TRBJ2-5, with TRBD2 as a possible D gene (6 bases). From germline, CDR1 is MGHDK and CDR2 SYGVNS. The V end lost 2 bases, the J end lost 0 bases, and 7 bases lay between the germline ends. CDR3 length: 14 amino acids. CDR3 in amino acids: CASSERGYQETQYF. The CDR3 DNA follows: TGTGCCAGCAGTGAACGGGGGTACCAAGAGACCCAGTACTTC.

The CDR3 DNA follows: TGTGCCAGCAGCTTTGGACAGGGGCTCGGAAATGAGCAGTTCTTC. This sequence encodes CASSFGQGLGNEQFF. The genes are TRBV7-3 and TRBJ2-1; TRBD1 agrees at 9 bases. The V and J ends lost 3 bases and 7 bases, in that order; junction bases with no gene match: 7. CDR1 is SGHTA, CDR2 FQGTGA, per germline. The CDR3 has 15 amino acids.

This clonotype was detected only a few times. Here the CDR3 DNA reads TGCAGTGCTGTACGACAGGGGTTGAACACTGAAGCTTTCTTT. Translation gives CSAVRQGLNTEAFF. The rearrangement links TRBV20-1 to TRBJ1-1, with TRBD1 matching over 8 bases. J was trimmed by 0 bases and V by 5 bases; bases with no gene match: 5. This CDR3 is 14 amino acids long. Germline CDR1 DFQATT, CDR2 SNEGSKA (reference sequence).

This CDR3 is CAISERVDIQYF. The CDR3 nucleotides are TGTGCCATCAGTGAGAGGGTCGACATTCAGTACTTC. V and J are TRBV10-3 and TRBJ2-4; D unclear. V lost 2 bases and J lost 8, with 7 bases in between. The CDR3 is 12 amino acids. CDR1 is ENHRY and CDR2 is SYGVKD in the germline V gene.

V is TRBV9 and J is TRBJ2-5; 7 bases fit TRBD1. V lost 3 bases to trimming and J lost 3 bases; unmatched junction nucleotides: 5. CDR3 length: 14 residues. CDR1 is SGDLS and CDR2 is YYNGEE in the germline V gene. The CDR3 reads CASSATGMKETQYF. The CDR3 coding sequence is TGTGCCAGCAGCGCGACAGGGATGAAAGAGACCCAGTACTTC.

This chain links TRBV7-2 with TRBJ2-3; TRBD2 agrees at 10 bases. V trimming: 3 bases; J trimming: 5 bases; junction bases outside the gene matches: 5. CDR3 length: 15 amino acids. CDR1 and CDR2 (germline): SGHTA, FQGNSA. For the CDR3, the DNA is TGTGCCAGCAGCTTGCTAGCGGGAGATGGAGATACGCAGTATTTT. This codes for CASSLLAGDGDTQYF. Variable domain in full (rest from reference TRBV7-2 and TRBJ2-3): GAGVSQSPSNKVTEKGKDVELRCDPISGHTALYWYRQSLGQGLEFLIYFQGNSAPDKSGLPSDRFSAERTGGSVSTLTIQRTQQEDSAVYLCASSLLAGDGDTQYFGPGTRLTVL.

This clonotype showed up just a few times. The V and J genes are TRBV7-2 and TRBJ2-1; D remains unclear. The CDR3 sequence is 14 residues long. Trimming shortened V by 4 bases and J by 0 bases, and 7 bases separated the two germline ends. Germline CDR1 reads SGHTA; CDR2 reads FQGNSA. The DNA of the CDR3 is TGTGCCAGCAGCTGGCGGAGCTCCTACAATGAGCAGTTCTTC. It specifies CASSWRSSYNEQFF. The whole variable domain, remainder taken from reference TRBV7-2 and TRBJ2-1, is GAGVSQSPSNKVTEKGKDVELRCDPISGHTALYWYRQSLGQGLEFLIYFQGNSAPDKSGLPSDRFSAERTGGSVSTLTIQRTQQEDSAVYLCASSWRSSYNEQFFGPGTRLTVL.

The chain combines TRBV3-1 with TRBJ2-2; no definite D call. CDR1 is LGHDT, CDR2 YNNKEL, per germline (reference sequence). V lost 1 base, J lost 7 bases, and 10 bases lay in between. The CDR3 is 14 residues long. DNA of the CDR3: TGTGCCAGCAGCCAAGCACTGAAGGGCGGGGAGCTGTTTTTT. Its translation: CASSQALKGGELFF.

There are a few counts of this clonotype. This chain joins TRBV5-1 and TRBJ2-5; TRBD2 might be the D (6 bases). The CDR3 is 16 amino acids. Germline lookup yields CDR1 SGHRS and CDR2 YFSETQ. The V end lost 4 bases, the J end lost 1 base, and 17 bases lay between the germline ends. The DNA for the CDR3 is TGCGCCAGCAGCCACGAGGGAGGTGTGGTCCAAGAGACCCAGTACTTC. Translated: CASSHEGGVVQETQYF.

This clonotype was seen a few times. V is TRBV4-1 and J is TRBJ2-1, with 9 bases lining up with TRBD1. The assigned J gene may be wrong: the sequence end matches TRBJ2-7 better. The CDR3 runs to 16 residues. From germline, CDR1 is MGHRA and CDR2 YSYEKL. The DNA of the CDR3 is TGCGCCAGCAGCCAAGCTTTGGGGACAGGGAGCTACGAGCAGTACTTC. This encodes CASSQALGTGSYEQYF.

This clonotype occurred a few times. The chain links TRBV7-2 to TRBJ2-5, with 9 positions matching TRBD2. The germline V gene encodes CDR1 SGHTA and CDR2 FQGNSA. CDR3 length: 15 residues. With 1 base clipped from V and 9 bases from J, the junction kept 9 bases outside the gene matches. This CDR3 is CASSLGLAGTEAQYF. CDR3 nucleotide sequence: TGTGCCAGCAGCTTAGGGCTAGCGGGGACTGAGGCCCAGTACTTC.

This clonotype was seen more than once but under ten times. This rearrangement joins TRBV29-1 to TRBJ2-7, with 7 bases fitting TRBD1. The CDR3 totals 11 residues. The ends lost 3 bases at V and 6 bases at J; junction bases unmatched: 2. Germline CDR1 reads SQVTM; CDR2 reads ANQGSEA. The CDR3 coding sequence is TGCAGCGTTGAGGCAGGGGGCGAGCAGTACTTC. Its translation is CSVEAGGEQYF.

This clonotype was recorded a few times. This rearrangement joins TRBV3-1 to TRBJ2-1, with 10 nucleotides matching TRBD2. This CDR3 is built from 18 residues. The germline V gene encodes CDR1 LGHDT and CDR2 YNNKEL (reference sequence). Trimming at V came to 0 bases and at J to 3 bases, leaving 8 bases not matched to a gene. CDR3 nucleotides: TGTGCCAGCAGCCAAGATCCGATAGCGGGAGGTTACTACAATGAGCAGTTCTTC. Its translation is CASSQDPIAGGYYNEQFF.

Comments on this clonotype: A junction boundary mismatches the germline segment, possibly from a read error. This chain joins TRBV13 and TRBJ1-5, with 7 bases aligning to TRBD1. Germline CDR1 and CDR2: PRHDT and FYEKMQ (reference sequence). CDR3 size: 13 residues. The CDR3 DNA reads TGTGCCATCAGCACAGGGGCGGGTCAGCCCCAGCATTTT. Amino acid sequence: CAISTGAGQPQHF. Full variable domain (remainder filled in from reference TRBV13 and TRBJ1-5): AAGVIQSPRHLIKEKRETATLKCYPIPRHDTVYWYQQGPGQDPQFLISFYEKMQSDKGSIPDRFSAQQFSDYHSELNMSSLELGDSALYFCAISTGAGQPQHFGDGTRLSIL.

This clonotype was observed a handful of times. V usage is TRBV29-1 and J usage is TRBJ2-1; either TRBD1 or TRBD2 may supply D (5 bases each). This CDR3 has 10 residues. The germline V gene has CDR1 SQVTM and CDR2 ANQGSEA. Trimming cost V 5 bases and J 12 bases, with 11 bases left between them. CDR3 loop: CSVKGRVQFF. The CDR3 DNA reads as TGCAGCGTTAAGGGACGGGTGCAGTTCTTC.

The CDR3 bases are TGTGCCATCAGAGGACAGGACTACGAGCAGTACTTC. This codes for CAIRGQDYEQYF. This rearrangement joins TRBV10-3 to TRBJ2-7, with 7 bases matching TRBD1. With 6 bases clipped from V and 3 bases from J, the junction kept 2 bases outside the gene matches. This CDR3 region has 12 residues. Germline-derived CDR1 and CDR2 are ENHRY and SYGVKD.

This clonotype was detected only a few times. The rearrangement uses TRBV24-1 and TRBJ1-5; D possibly corresponds to TRBD1 (6 bases). The V gene lost 2 bases and the J gene lost 2 bases, with 12 bases spanning the gap. This CDR3 contains 16 residues. CDR1 and CDR2 (germline): KGHDR, SFDVKD. This CDR3 reads CATSDSQPGGNQPQHF. In DNA, the CDR3 is TGTGCCACCAGTGATTCCCAACCAGGGGGCAATCAGCCCCAGCATTTT.

The chain carries TRBV3-1 and TRBJ2-1; 11 bases map to TRBD2. Looked up from germline, CDR1 is LGHDT and CDR2 is YNNKEL (reference sequence). After removal of 4 bases from V and 5 bases from J, the junction contained 10 bases not matched to a gene. CDR3 length: 17 residues. The CDR3 DNA reads TGTGCCAGCAGCCCCGGAGGTATAGCGGGAGGGAACAATGAGCAGTTCTTC. Translation: CASSPGGIAGGNNEQFF.

This clonotype has only a few counts. The J gene is TRBJ1-2, the V gene TRBV4-1; D gene uncertain. The CDR3 has 13 amino acids. V was pared by 3 bases and J by 0 bases, with 5 bases between. Germline values: CDR1 MGHRA, CDR2 YSYEKL. In DNA, the CDR3 is TGCGCCAGCAGCCAGCCAACTAACTATGGCTACACCTTC. It encodes CASSQPTNYGYTF.

The V and J genes are TRBV11-2 and TRBJ1-2; 9 positions agree with TRBD1. Looked up from germline, CDR1 is SGHAT and CDR2 is FQNNGV. There are 14 residues in the CDR3. Unmatched junction bases numbered 11, after V lost 7 bases and J lost 8 bases. This chain's CDR3 is CASTLPGQGFGYTF. The CDR3 DNA reads as TGTGCCAGCACTCTTCCGGGACAGGGTTTCGGCTACACCTTC.

The rearrangement uses TRBV5-5 and TRBJ2-1; TRBD2 aligns across 15 bases. CDR3 length: 16 amino acids. The ends lost 5 bases at V and 5 bases at J; junction bases unmatched: 5. Germline V lookup: CDR1 SGHKS, CDR2 YYEKEE (reference sequence). The CDR3 spells CASRGLAGGLNNEQFF. The CDR3 nucleotides read TGTGCCAGCAGAGGACTAGCGGGAGGGCTAAACAATGAGCAGTTCTTC.

This rearrangement joins TRBV13 to TRBJ1-1, with a possible D match to TRBD1 (6 bases). Trimming took 3 bases from V and 5 from J, leaving 10 bases between them. CDR1 is PRHDT, CDR2 FYEKMQ, per germline (reference sequence). The CDR3 has 13 amino acids. As DNA, the CDR3 is TGTGCCAGCAGCTTCAGGGGAAGAACTGAAGCTTTCTTT. Its translation is CASSFRGRTEAFF.

This clonotype was observed many times. The chain joins TRBV20-1 to TRBJ1-2, with D uncertain. CDR1 is DFQATT and CDR2 is SNEGSKA in the germline V gene (reference sequence). V gave up 5 bases and J gave up 4 bases, with 14 bases separating them. The CDR3 covers 13 residues. DNA for the CDR3: TGCAGTGCTGCCGGAGCAGGCCTCTATGGCTACACCTTC. It translates to CSAAGAGLYGYTF.